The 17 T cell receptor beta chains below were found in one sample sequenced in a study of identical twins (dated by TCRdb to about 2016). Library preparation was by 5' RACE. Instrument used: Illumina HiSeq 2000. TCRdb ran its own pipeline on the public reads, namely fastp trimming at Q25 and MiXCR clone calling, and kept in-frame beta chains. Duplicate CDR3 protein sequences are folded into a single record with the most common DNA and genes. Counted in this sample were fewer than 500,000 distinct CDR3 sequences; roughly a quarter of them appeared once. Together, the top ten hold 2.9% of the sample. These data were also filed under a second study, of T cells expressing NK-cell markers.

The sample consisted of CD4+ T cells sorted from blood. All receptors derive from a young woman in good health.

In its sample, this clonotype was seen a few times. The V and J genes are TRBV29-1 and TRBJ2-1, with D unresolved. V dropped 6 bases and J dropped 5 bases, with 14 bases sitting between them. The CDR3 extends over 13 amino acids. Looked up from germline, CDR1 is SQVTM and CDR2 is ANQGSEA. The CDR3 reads CSVPRRSNNEQFF. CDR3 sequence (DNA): TGCAGCGTCCCACGACGATCTAACAATGAGCAGTTCTTC.

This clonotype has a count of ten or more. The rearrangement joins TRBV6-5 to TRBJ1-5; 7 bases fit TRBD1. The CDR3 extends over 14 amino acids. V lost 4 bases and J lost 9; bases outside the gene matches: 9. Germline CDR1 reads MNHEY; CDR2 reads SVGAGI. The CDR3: CASSFSLQGTPQHF. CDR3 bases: TGTGCCAGCAGTTTCTCGCTACAGGGGACGCCCCAGCATTTT.

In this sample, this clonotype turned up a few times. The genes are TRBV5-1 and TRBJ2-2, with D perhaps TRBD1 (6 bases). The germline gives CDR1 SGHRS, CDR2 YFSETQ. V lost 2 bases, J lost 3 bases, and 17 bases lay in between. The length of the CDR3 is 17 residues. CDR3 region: CASSFWGPPRDTGELFF. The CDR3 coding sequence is TGCGCCAGCAGCTTTTGGGGGCCTCCTCGGGACACCGGGGAGCTGTTTTTT.

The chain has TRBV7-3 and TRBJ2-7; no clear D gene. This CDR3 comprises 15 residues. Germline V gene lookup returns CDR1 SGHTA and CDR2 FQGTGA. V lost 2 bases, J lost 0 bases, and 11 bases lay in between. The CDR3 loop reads CASSLFGPNSYEQYF. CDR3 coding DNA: TGTGCCAGCAGCTTATTCGGACCGAACTCCTACGAGCAGTACTTC. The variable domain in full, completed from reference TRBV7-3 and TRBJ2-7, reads GAGVSQTPSNKVTEKGKYVELRCDPISGHTALYWYRQSLGQGPEFLIYFQGTGAADDSGLPNDRFFAVRPEGSVSTLKIQRTERGDSAVYLCASSLFGPNSYEQYFGPGTRLTVT.

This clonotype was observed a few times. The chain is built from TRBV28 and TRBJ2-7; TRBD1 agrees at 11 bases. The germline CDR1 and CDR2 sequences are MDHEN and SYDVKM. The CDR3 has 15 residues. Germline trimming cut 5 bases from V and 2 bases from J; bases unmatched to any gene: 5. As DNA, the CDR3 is TGTGCCAGCAGTAACCCGGGACAGGGGGCCTACGAGCAGTACTTC. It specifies CASSNPGQGAYEQYF.

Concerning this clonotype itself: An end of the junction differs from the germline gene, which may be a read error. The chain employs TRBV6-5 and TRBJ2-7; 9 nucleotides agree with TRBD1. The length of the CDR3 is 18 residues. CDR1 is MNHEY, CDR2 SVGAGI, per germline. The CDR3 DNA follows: TGTGCCAGCTGTTACACAGGGGGCGGTCGACTAAGTATCTACGAGCAGTACTTC. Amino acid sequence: CASCYTGGGRLSIYEQYF.

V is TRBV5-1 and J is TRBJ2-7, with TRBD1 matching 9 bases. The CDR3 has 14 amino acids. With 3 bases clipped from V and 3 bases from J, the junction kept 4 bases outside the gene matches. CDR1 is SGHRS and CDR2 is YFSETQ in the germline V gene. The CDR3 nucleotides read TGCGCCAGCAGCTCAATGGACAGGGGCTACGAGCAGTACTTC. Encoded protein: CASSSMDRGYEQYF.

The CDR3 protein is CASSLGSGGRTQYF. CDR3 nucleotide sequence: TGTGCCAGCAGCTTAGGGTCTGGGGGACGGACCCAGTACTTC. The V call is TRBV7-2, the J call TRBJ2-5; D tentatively reads TRBD1 or TRBD2 (5 bases each). The CDR3 consists of 14 residues. Germline values: CDR1 SGHTA, CDR2 FQGNSA. The V end lost 1 base, the J end lost 7 bases, and 13 bases lay between the germline ends.

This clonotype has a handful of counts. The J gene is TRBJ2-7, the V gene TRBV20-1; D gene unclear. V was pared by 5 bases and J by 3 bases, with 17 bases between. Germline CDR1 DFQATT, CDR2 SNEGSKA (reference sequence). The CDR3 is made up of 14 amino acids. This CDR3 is CSAAPLGRRYEQYF. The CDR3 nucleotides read TGCAGTGCTGCCCCGTTAGGACGGCGCTACGAGCAGTACTTC.

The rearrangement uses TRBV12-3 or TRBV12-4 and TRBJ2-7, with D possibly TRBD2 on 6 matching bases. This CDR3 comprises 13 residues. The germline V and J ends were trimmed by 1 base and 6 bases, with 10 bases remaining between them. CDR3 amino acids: CASSLGGNTEQYF. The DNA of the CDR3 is TGTGCCAGCAGTTTAGGCGGGAACACCGAGCAGTACTTC.

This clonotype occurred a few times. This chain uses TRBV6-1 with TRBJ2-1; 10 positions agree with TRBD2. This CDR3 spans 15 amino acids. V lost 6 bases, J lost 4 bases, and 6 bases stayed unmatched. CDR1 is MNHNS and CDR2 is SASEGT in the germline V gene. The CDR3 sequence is CASSLAGVPYNEQFF. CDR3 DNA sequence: TGTGCCAGCAGCCTAGCGGGAGTCCCATACAATGAGCAGTTCTTC.

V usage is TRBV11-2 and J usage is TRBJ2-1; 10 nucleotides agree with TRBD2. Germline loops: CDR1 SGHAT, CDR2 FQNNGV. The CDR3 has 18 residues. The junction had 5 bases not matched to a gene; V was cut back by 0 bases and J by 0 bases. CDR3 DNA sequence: TGTGCCAGCAGCTTAGAAGCGGGGGGGTTAAGCTCCTACAATGAGCAGTTCTTC. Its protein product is CASSLEAGGLSSYNEQFF. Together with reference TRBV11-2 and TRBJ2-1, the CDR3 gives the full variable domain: EAGVAQSPRYKIIEKRQSVAFWCNPISGHATLYWYQQILGQGPKLLIQFQNNGVVDDSQLPKDRFSAERLKGVDSTLKIQPAKLEDSAVYLCASSLEAGGLSSYNEQFFGPGTRLTVL.

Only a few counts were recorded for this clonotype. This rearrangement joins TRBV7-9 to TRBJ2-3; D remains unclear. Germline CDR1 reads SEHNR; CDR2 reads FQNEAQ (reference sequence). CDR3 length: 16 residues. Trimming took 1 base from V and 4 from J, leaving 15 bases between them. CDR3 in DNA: TGTGCCAGCAGCTTAGTCTCGCTGGGGATACCAGATACGCAGTATTTT. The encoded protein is CASSLVSLGIPDTQYF.

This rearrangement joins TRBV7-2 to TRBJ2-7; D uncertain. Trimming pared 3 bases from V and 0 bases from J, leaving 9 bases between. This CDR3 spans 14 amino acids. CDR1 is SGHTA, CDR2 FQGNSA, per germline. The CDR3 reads CASSLQSASYEQYF. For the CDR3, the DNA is TGTGCCAGCAGCTTGCAAAGCGCCTCCTACGAGCAGTACTTC.

The CDR3 loop reads CASSPRDRVTYEQYF. The CDR3 DNA reads TGTGCCAGCAGTCCCCGGGACAGGGTCACCTACGAGCAGTACTTC. The rearrangement links TRBV28 to TRBJ2-7; 9 nucleotides match TRBD1. The CDR3 consists of 15 residues. J was trimmed by 2 bases and V by 5 bases; bases with no gene match: 7. The germline V gene has CDR1 MDHEN and CDR2 SYDVKM. Combining the CDR3 with reference TRBV28 and TRBJ2-7 gives the whole variable domain DVKVTQSSRYLVKRTGEKVFLECVQDMDHENMFWYRQDPGLGLRLIYFSYDVKMKEKGDIPEGYSVSREKKERFSLILESASTNQTSMYLCASSPRDRVTYEQYFGPGTRLTVT.

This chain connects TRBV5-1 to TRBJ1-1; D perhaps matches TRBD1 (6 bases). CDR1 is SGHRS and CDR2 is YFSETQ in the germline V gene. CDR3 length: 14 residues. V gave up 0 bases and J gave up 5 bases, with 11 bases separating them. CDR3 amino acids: CASSLEGVDTEAFF. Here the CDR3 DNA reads TGCGCCAGCAGCTTGGAGGGGGTGGATACTGAAGCTTTCTTT.

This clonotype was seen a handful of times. As DNA, the CDR3 is TGTGCCAGCAGTTGGGGGACCGCCTCCTACGAGCAGTACTTC. Translated, it gives CASSWGTASYEQYF. This chain connects TRBV6-2 or TRBV6-3 to TRBJ2-7; D possibly matches TRBD1 or TRBD2 (5 bases each). Trimming took 4 bases from V and 0 from J, leaving 10 bases between them. The V gene's germline CDR1 is MNHEY and CDR2 SVGEGT. The CDR3 runs 14 residues.